This note documents a single T cell receptor (beta chain) sequence. Its antigen is still unknown. At one of its ends the junction is not consistent with the germline gene, which may arise from a read error. Germline CDR1 is SGHNT and CDR2 is YENEEA. This CDR3 is built from 15 residues. This sample was taken from a study of tumor-infiltrating lymphocytes in primary liver carcinoma. Study outcomes and limitations: Tumor-adjacent and tumor-blood pairs overlapped less than tumor region pairs did.

Joint extraction of RNA and DNA used roughly 19-33 mg of bulk tissue that was unsorted. Surgical resection treated primary liver carcinoma in the patients. In every tumor sample, viable tumor cells made up over 80%. TCR beta cDNA was made from 400 to 500 ng total RNA with a constant-region primer. Libraries for TCR beta were built through three nested multiplex PCR rounds, which together made up a slightly modified ARM-PCR procedure. Use of TRBV1-TRBV30 forward primers with a C-beta reverse primer characterized the first two PCR rounds, which lasted around 9 cycles each. Each CDR3 protein gets one entry after TCRdb re-called the multiplex PCR reads with MiXCR. The top ten clones hold around 9.1% of a sample with 100,000 or so distinct CDR3 sequences, around two thirds of them seen once.

The sequence derives from a woman in her fifties or sixties with primary liver carcinoma and hepatitis B virus infection. The chain recombines TRBV11-3 with TRBJ2-2, with D possibly called TRBD1 or TRBD2 (5 bases each). Material: liver tumor tissue from sampling region 5. This sample's subset: tumor region T5, tumor centre. Written as DNA, the CDR3 is TGTGCCAGCAGCTTAGGGGGACGGCCCACCTGGGAGTTGTTTTTT. Translation: CASSLGGRPTWELFF.